The T cell receptor (beta chain) under discussion was sequenced for a study of blood T cell repertoires in COVID-19. Background on the study: Sources were T cells, B-cell-depleted T cells, or PBMCs; the material itself was cDNA or gDNA.

The authors' processing: Amplification of reference gene primers provided the estimated nucleated cell counts. Some clones are missing from TCRdb's copy, which holds only in-frame ones; the method was immunoSEQ multiplex PCR. That table is the source of V, J and clone size, and D and trimming were worked out from the DNA. The sample includes about 130,000 clones, 86% of them seen just once. J gave up 4 bases and V 4 bases, and 4 bases lay outside the gene matches. Germline CDR1 is LNHDA and CDR2 is SQIVND (reference sequence). The CDR3 has 14 residues. This TCR derives from a woman aged 50 to 60 who had recovered from COVID-19. This chain links TRBV19 with TRBJ1-1, with TRBD1 matching over 9 bases. Sequencing input: peripheral blood. Here the CDR3 DNA reads TGTGCCAGTAGTACGACAGGGGGGCTCACTGAAGCTTTCTTT. It encodes CASSTTGGLTEAFF.